This T cell receptor beta chain was recovered during a study of blood T cell repertoires in COVID-19. Study information: Some COVID-19 samples were acute and others convalescent; all came from the United States, Italy and Spain. From T cells, B-cell-depleted T cells, or PBMCs came the material, which was cDNA or gDNA.

Trimming removed 2 bases from V and 4 bases from J; junction bases left unmatched: 6. Germline values: CDR1 SGHNT, CDR2 YYREEE (reference sequence). This CDR3 has 15 residues. Authors' methods: Estimated nucleated cell counts came from reference gene primer amplification. Profiling relied on immunoSEQ multiplex PCR, and the TCRdb table lists in-frame clones only, not all of them. For V, J and clone size, that table is used; D and trimming come from the DNA. The repertoire holds about 73,000 clones, with roughly 84% as singletons. The J gene is TRBJ2-5, the V gene TRBV5-4, with 9 bases matching TRBD1. Sequenced: peripheral blood. The TCR was taken from a man older than 75 with active or convalescent COVID-19. The CDR3 sequence: CASSFRTGVGETQYF. The CDR3 nucleotides are TGTGCCAGCAGCTTTCGGACAGGGGTCGGAGAGACCCAGTACTTC.